What follows are 25 T cell receptor beta chains derived from one specimen sequenced in a study of cytomegalovirus exposure and HLA in healthy donors. PCR used 60 Vbeta primers and 13 Jbeta primers. Here immunoSEQ multiplex PCR was the method, and the copy in TCRdb shows in-frame clones only, minus some. The sample consists of around 180,000 clones, roughly 80% of them appearing once. The material sequenced was PBMCs. The receptors come from a man aged 35-49 years in good health and CMV-seronegative.

The chain carries TRBV4-3 and TRBJ2-7; 10 nucleotides match TRBD2. The CDR3 covers 15 residues. Germline CDR1 reads LGHNA; CDR2 reads YSLEER. The J segment lost 7 bases and the V segment lost 0 bases, leaving 6 bases of the junction unmatched. The CDR3 DNA reads TGCGCCAGCAGCCAAGAACTAGCGGGGACCAGGGAGCAGTACTTC. Amino acids: CASSQELAGTREQYF.

This chain connects TRBV6-1 to TRBJ1-1; 12 positions agree with TRBD1. This CDR3 has 17 amino acids. The J segment lost 4 bases and the V segment lost 3 bases, leaving 9 bases of the junction unmatched. CDR1 is MNHNS, CDR2 SASEGT, per germline. The CDR3 region has the DNA TGTGCCAGCAGTGATACCGGGACAGGGGGCGATGGCACTGAAGCTTTCTTT. Translating it yields CASSDTGTGGDGTEAFF.

As regards this clone: Other DNA variants within this sample encode the same CDR3. The chain joins TRBV7-2 to TRBJ1-5; D is perhaps TRBD1 (6 bases). The CDR3 totals 14 residues. The V end was cut by 1 base, the J end by 5 bases, with 9 bases between. The germline V gene has CDR1 SGHTA and CDR2 FQGNSA. For the CDR3, the DNA is TGTGCCAGCAGCTTAGGGCCAGGGGATCAGCCCCAGCATTTT. It yields the protein CASSLGPGDQPQHF.

The chain is built from TRBV18 and TRBJ1-5; D perhaps matches TRBD1 (6 bases). The V end was cut by 3 bases, the J end by 5 bases, with 11 bases between. Germline assignment: CDR1 KGHSH and CDR2 LQKENI. The CDR3 length is 14 residues. This chain's CDR3 is CASSPGQIHQPQHF. For the CDR3, the DNA is TGTGCCAGCTCACCCGGACAGATTCATCAGCCCCAGCATTTT.

The chain is built from TRBV7-9 and TRBJ1-4; 9 bases fit TRBD1. The CDR3 has 14 amino acids. Germline values: CDR1 SEHNR, CDR2 FQNEAQ (reference sequence). The V segment lost 6 bases and the J segment 7 bases; nucleotides outside the gene matches: 6. The CDR3 region is CASRRDRAAEKLFF. The CDR3 bases are TGTGCCAGCAGGAGGGACAGGGCGGCTGAAAAACTGTTTTTT.

This clone showed up just once. The rearrangement joins TRBV7-9 to TRBJ2-3; possibly TRBD1 for D (5 bases). The V end lost 2 bases, the J end lost 6 bases, and 6 bases lay between the germline ends. Per the germline V gene, CDR1 is SEHNR and CDR2 is FQNEAQ (reference sequence). CDR3 size: 12 residues. The CDR3 DNA reads as TGTGCCAGCAGCTTACAGGGCGATACGCAGTATTTT. It codes for CASSLQGDTQYF.

The V gene is TRBV10-1, the J gene TRBJ2-1; possibly TRBD2 for D (5 bases). The V gene's germline CDR1 is WNHNN and CDR2 SYGVQD (reference sequence). The CDR3 is made up of 13 amino acids. V was cut by 2 bases and J by 10 bases, with 12 bases left in between. CDR3 region: CASSEGLMGEQFF. The CDR3 nucleotides are TGCGCCAGCAGTGAGGGACTTATGGGGGAGCAGTTCTTC.

This clone has only one observation. The V and J genes are TRBV11-2 and TRBJ1-4, with 9 bases identical to TRBD1. The junction had 6 bases not matched to a gene; V was cut back by 6 bases and J by 7 bases. CDR1 is SGHAT, CDR2 FQNNGV, per germline. The CDR3 extends over 14 amino acids. In nucleotides, the CDR3 is TGTGCCAGCAGTTTACAGGGGGCAGGTGAAAAACTGTTTTTT. Residues: CASSLQGAGEKLFF.

This sequence joins TRBV9 and TRBJ2-3; 7 nucleotides match TRBD2. This CDR3 contains 18 residues. V lost 2 bases to trimming and J lost 4 bases; unmatched junction nucleotides: 16. Germline V gene lookup returns CDR1 SGDLS and CDR2 YYNGEE. CDR3 sequence: CASSVPLKAGRSADTQYF. DNA of the CDR3: TGTGCCAGCAGCGTTCCACTTAAAGCGGGGCGAAGTGCAGATACGCAGTATTTT.

This rearrangement joins TRBV10-1 to TRBJ2-1, with TRBD2 matching 8 bases. Germline V CDR1 and CDR2: WNHNN, SYGVQD (reference sequence). V trimming: 1 base; J trimming: 4 bases; junction bases outside the gene matches: 6. CDR3 length equals 16 residues. CDR3 loop: CASSEFTGGGYNEQFF. The CDR3 nucleotides read TGCGCCAGCAGTGAGTTTACCGGCGGGGGGTACAATGAGCAGTTCTTC.

This chain connects TRBV6-5 to TRBJ2-1, with 10 bases aligning to TRBD1. This CDR3 has 15 amino acids. V gave up 5 bases and J gave up 14 bases; unmatched junction bases: 15. Germline V gene data show CDR1 as MNHEY and CDR2 as SVGAGI. The CDR3 DNA is TGTGCCAGCAGTGCTTTGGGGGACAGGGGCCCCATGGAGTTCTTC. Residues: CASSALGDRGPMEFF.

The chain carries TRBV27 and TRBJ2-1; TRBD2 agrees at 9 bases. There are 15 residues in the CDR3. Germline values: CDR1 MNHEY, CDR2 SMNVEV (reference sequence). J gave up 5 bases and V 7 bases, and 9 bases lay outside the gene matches. As DNA, the CDR3 is TGTGCCAGCACTCCGGGGCGGGGGGGCAACAATGAGCAGTTCTTC. It is translated as CASTPGRGGNNEQFF.

The V gene is TRBV11-2, the J gene TRBJ2-1, with D possibly matching TRBD2 (6 bases). CDR1 and CDR2 from the germline V gene are SGHAT and FQNNGV. The CDR3 consists of 14 residues. Trimming shortened V by 3 bases and J by 7 bases, and 13 bases separated the two germline ends. As DNA, the CDR3 is TGTGCCAGCAGCTTGGGACTCCTGGGTAATGAGCAGTTCTTC. This encodes CASSLGLLGNEQFF.

This chain links TRBV10-3 with TRBJ2-3, with 8 bases aligning to TRBD2. Germline values: CDR1 ENHRY, CDR2 SYGVKD. The CDR3 consists of 15 residues. The V gene end was trimmed by 1 base and the J gene end by 1 base; junction bases not matched to a gene: 1. The CDR3 DNA follows: TGTGCCATCAGTGAGTTTAGCGGGGGCACAGATACGCAGTATTTT. This sequence encodes CAISEFSGGTDTQYF.

The CDR3 DNA reads TGTGCCAGCAGCGGACTAGCGGGAGTGGATAACGAGCAGTACTTC. It is translated as CASSGLAGVDNEQYF. This sequence joins TRBV6-5 and TRBJ2-5; 13 bases line up with TRBD2. With the DNA end fitting TRBJ2-7 better, the J assignment may be wrong. Germline V gene lookup returns CDR1 MNHEY and CDR2 SVGAGI. The CDR3 contains 15 residues.

This clone has more than one count but fewer than ten. The same CDR3 arises from other DNA sequences in this sample as well. V gene TRBV27 combines with J gene TRBJ2-2; no firm D call. Trimming pared 3 bases from V and 2 bases from J, leaving 7 bases between. Germline loops: CDR1 MNHEY, CDR2 SMNVEV (reference sequence). The CDR3 runs to 14 residues. The chain's CDR3 is CASSFSGNTGELFF. The CDR3 nucleotides are TGTGCCAGCAGTTTCTCAGGAAACACCGGGGAGCTGTTTTTT.

V and J are TRBV19 and TRBJ2-1, with TRBD2 identical over 11 bases. Germline V gives CDR1 LNHDA, CDR2 SQIVND (reference sequence). V trimming: 3 bases; J trimming: 9 bases; junction bases outside the gene matches: 7. The length of the CDR3 is 15 residues. CDR3 sequence reads: CASSIGTSGSGEQFF. CDR3 DNA sequence: TGTGCCAGTAGTATCGGAACTAGCGGGAGCGGTGAGCAGTTCTTC.

V and J are TRBV4-1 and TRBJ1-1, with D perhaps matching TRBD1 (5 bases). This CDR3 is 16 amino acids long. CDR1 and CDR2 (germline): MGHRA, YSYEKL. V was cut by 2 bases and J by 4 bases, with 17 bases left in between. Written as DNA, the CDR3 is TGCGCCAGCAGCCAAAAAAAAGGGGCGCTGGGCACTGAAGCTTTCTTT. Translated, it gives CASSQKKGALGTEAFF.

Comment on this clone: The sample has other DNA sequences that encode this CDR3 too. The chain recombines TRBV19 with TRBJ2-2, with D possibly being TRBD2 (6 bases). CDR1 and CDR2 from the germline V gene are LNHDA and SQIVND (reference sequence). The CDR3 sequence is 13 residues long. V was pared by 6 bases and J by 6 bases, with 11 bases between. The CDR3: CASSRGWAGELFF. CDR3 sequence (DNA): TGTGCCAGTAGCCGGGGGTGGGCCGGGGAGCTGTTTTTT.

This chain's CDR3 is CASSSRRGLAGGPRTGELFF. The CDR3 nucleotides are TGTGCCAGTAGTTCGCGCCGGGGACTAGCGGGAGGTCCCCGCACCGGGGAGCTGTTTTTT. This rearrangement joins TRBV19 to TRBJ2-2, with 15 bases identical to TRBD2. Per the germline V gene, CDR1 is LNHDA and CDR2 is SQIVND (reference sequence). CDR3 length: 20 residues. V shed 5 bases and J 4 bases; nucleotides not matched to a gene: 14.

The J gene is TRBJ1-4, the V gene TRBV7-9; 7 bases fit TRBD1. Losses at the gene ends were 6 bases for V and 4 bases for J; bases not matched to a gene: 5. The germline CDR1 and CDR2 sequences are SEHNR and FQNEAQ (reference sequence). This CDR3 region has 14 residues. CDR3 bases: TGTGCCAGCAGGCTGACAGGGAGTAATGAAAAACTGTTTTTT. This translates into CASRLTGSNEKLFF.

This clone has more than one count but fewer than ten. This chain joins TRBV30 and TRBJ2-1, with 12 bases aligning to TRBD2. The J segment lost 4 bases and the V segment lost 4 bases, leaving 2 bases of the junction unmatched. The CDR3 runs 14 residues. Germline CDR1 GTSNPN, CDR2 SVGIG (reference sequence). The CDR3 is CAWTSGREYNEQFF. For the CDR3, the DNA is TGTGCCTGGACTAGCGGGAGGGAGTACAATGAGCAGTTCTTC.

This rearrangement joins TRBV10-2 to TRBJ2-5, with TRBD2 as a possible D gene (6 bases). Germline V CDR1 and CDR2: WSHSY, SAAADI. V lost 7 bases, J lost 4 bases, and 13 bases lay in between. CDR3 length: 13 residues. DNA for the CDR3: TGCGCCAGCACTCACGGGGGTGGAGAGACCCAGTACTTC. This encodes CASTHGGGETQYF.

This chain uses TRBV27 with TRBJ2-7; 9 nucleotides agree with TRBD2. The V gene end was trimmed by 7 bases and the J gene end by 4 bases; junction bases not matched to a gene: 11. CDR3 length: 15 residues. Germline V gene sequence: CDR1 MNHEY, CDR2 SMNVEV (reference sequence). CDR3 sequence: CASTSLSGSGYEQYF. CDR3 DNA sequence: TGTGCCAGCACCTCACTTAGCGGGAGCGGATACGAGCAGTACTTC.

This sequence joins TRBV10-3 and TRBJ2-1; D unresolved. The V gene's germline CDR1 is ENHRY and CDR2 SYGVKD. V lost 8 bases, J lost 6 bases, and 11 bases lay in between. The CDR3 loop spans 12 amino acids. CDR3 in DNA: TGTGCCATCGGCCCCAGTCCCAATGAGCAGTTCTTC. It encodes CAIGPSPNEQFF.